These T cell receptor beta chains were read from a single sample in a study of blood T cell repertoires in COVID-19. Profiling relied on immunoSEQ multiplex PCR, and the TCRdb table lists in-frame clones only, not all of them. The table lists under 40,000 clones, more than 70% of them singletons. The sequencing sample was made of peripheral blood. These receptors were collected from an older man with active COVID-19. CDR3s include the opening cysteine and the closing phenylalanine or tryptophan. Each record gives: clone size, D gene, V gene, J gene, CDR3 protein, CDR3 DNA. The D gene is left open where the match is weak. Some rows mark clone size as missing; the rest say once, few, many or name a class of expanded clone.

NA	NA	TRBV2	TRBJ2-7	CASSQSPRYEQYF	TGTGCCAGCAGTCAATCTCCGCGCTACGAGCAGTACTTC
NA	NA	TRBV7-8	TRBJ2-7	CASRLKQTDYEQYF	TGTGCCAGCAGATTAAAACAGACAGACTACGAGCAGTACTTC
NA	NA	TRBV6-6	TRBJ2-6	CASSLGGANVLTF	TGTGCCAGCAGTTTGGGGGGAGCCAACGTCCTGACTTTC
NA	NA	TRBV2	TRBJ2-4	CASSFSGNIQYF	TGTGCCAGCAGTTTCTCAGGAAACATTCAGTACTTC
NA	TRBD2	TRBV19	TRBJ2-2	CTSSMAGAGELFF	TGTACCAGTAGCATGGCGGGGGCCGGGGAGCTGTTTTTT
NA	TRBD1	TRBV11-2	TRBJ1-4	CASSYRQGRNEKLFF	TGTGCCAGCAGCTACAGACAGGGACGTAATGAAAAACTGTTTTTT
NA	NA	TRBV4-3	TRBJ2-3	CASSQDGPSRTDTQYF	TGCGCCAGCAGCCAAGATGGACCTAGCCGCACAGATACGCAGTATTTT
NA	TRBD1	TRBV19	TRBJ2-7	CASDSGTGFDEQYF	TGTGCCAGTGACTCCGGGACAGGGTTCGACGAGCAGTACTTC
NA	TRBD2	TRBV27	TRBJ2-7	CASSFRVAGGLEYF	TGTGCCAGCAGTTTCCGGGTAGCGGGAGGCCTGGAGTACTTC
NA	TRBD1	TRBV19	TRBJ1-2	CASSLEAGGCTF	TGTGCCAGTAGTCTGGAGGCAGGGGGCTGTACCTTC
NA	NA	TRBV11-2	TRBJ2-7	CASSLTDLRGEQYF	TGTGCCAGCAGCTTAACGGACCTGCGGGGCGAGCAGTACTTC
few	NA	TRBV6-2/TRBV6-3	TRBJ2-4	CASSYNREGSIQYF	TGTGCCAGCAGTTACAACAGGGAGGGAAGCATTCAGTACTTC
NA	NA	TRBV21-1	TRBJ2-2	CAGLISSSGELFF	TGTGCCGGCTTAATTTCATCCTCCGGGGAGCTGTTTTTT
NA	TRBD1	TRBV5-1	TRBJ1-1	CASSLQGADTEAFF	TGCGCCAGCAGCTTGCAGGGGGCGGACACTGAAGCTTTCTTT
NA	NA	TRBV5-1	TRBJ2-3	CASSLVSGNTDTQYF	TGCGCCAGCAGCTTGGTGTCAGGGAATACAGATACGCAGTATTTT
NA	TRBD1	TRBV28	TRBJ2-5	CASSVLQGAQETQYF	TGTGCCAGCAGCGTTCTTCAGGGGGCTCAAGAGACCCAGTACTTC
NA	NA	TRBV29-1	TRBJ1-4	CSASRSPRANEKLFF	TGCAGCGCCAGCCGGAGTCCCAGGGCTAATGAAAAACTGTTTTTT
NA	TRBD2	TRBV6-5	TRBJ2-3	CASSYSGTSVLDTQYF	TGTGCCAGCAGTTACTCTGGGACTAGCGTCTTAGATACGCAGTATTTT
NA	TRBD2	TRBV6-6	TRBJ2-1	CASSLGEWEGSYNEQFF	TGTGCCAGCAGTCTCGGCGAGTGGGAGGGTTCCTACAATGAGCAGTTCTTC
NA	NA	TRBV28	TRBJ1-3	CASSTPVENTIYF	TGTGCCAGCAGCACCCCGGTAGAAAACACCATATATTTT
NA	NA	TRBV18	TRBJ2-5	CASSRGQETQYF	TGTGCCAGCTCAAGGGGACAAGAGACCCAGTACTTC
NA	TRBD1	TRBV7-3	TRBJ2-1	CASSLLAGTGPPGEQFF	TGTGCCAGCAGCTTACTCGCTGGGACAGGGCCCCCGGGTGAGCAGTTCTTC